A selection of T cell receptor beta chains follows, all from one sample in a study of shared clonotypes between healthy human individuals. Using immunoSEQ multiplex PCR, the repertoire was profiled, and TCRdb retains in-frame clones only, with some absent. The sample shows over a million clones, 78% of them seen only once. Material for sequencing was memory CD4+ T cells from PBMCs. The origin of the receptors is a man between 18 and 35 years old in good health. Some clones in this sample may be carry-over from other donors' samples. The CDR3 runs from the conserved cysteine through the conserved F or W. The D gene is left open where the match is weak. Clone size is shown for a subset of rows, as once, few, many or a class of expanded clone.

V: TRBV6-5
size: -
D: -
length: 13
J: TRBJ2-7
CDR3: CASSYQNSHEQYF
DNA: TGTGCCAGCAGTTATCAGAACTCCCACGAGCAGTACTTC

V: TRBV27
size: once
D: -
length: 17
J: TRBJ2-7
CDR3: CASSLGWGGTGAYEQYF
DNA: TGTGCCAGCAGTTTAGGGTGGGGGGGGACAGGCGCCTACGAGCAGTACTTC

V: TRBV19
size: -
D: -
length: 19
J: TRBJ1-5
CDR3: CASPLGQPGSACGNQPQHF
DNA: TGTGCCAGTCCTCTGGGGCAGCCAGGGTCAGCTTGTGGTAATCAGCCCCAGCATTTT

V: TRBV5-1
size: -
D: -
length: 17
J: TRBJ1-3
CDR3: CASSLSPGRAAGNTIYF
DNA: TGCGCCAGCAGCTTGTCCCCCGGCCGAGCTGCTGGAAACACCATATATTTT

V: TRBV5-5
size: -
D: TRBD2
length: 17
J: TRBJ2-5
CDR3: CASSLLKTSGIPETQYF
DNA: TGTGCCAGCAGCTTGTTGAAGACTAGCGGGATCCCAGAGACCCAGTACTTC

V: TRBV11-2
size: once
D: -
length: 14
J: TRBJ2-7
CDR3: CASSLVLVGDEQYF
DNA: TGTGCCAGCAGCTTAGTTTTGGTAGGGGACGAGCAGTACTTC

V: TRBV28
size: few
D: TRBD2
length: 14
J: TRBJ2-6
CDR3: CASSLGGRANVLTF
DNA: TGTGCCAGCAGTTTGGGGGGGAGGGCCAACGTCCTGACTTTC

V: TRBV15
size: -
D: -
length: 12
J: TRBJ1-1
CDR3: CATSKGYTEAFF
DNA: TGTGCCACCAGCAAGGGATACACTGAAGCTTTCTTT

V: TRBV9
size: -
D: -
length: 15
J: TRBJ1-1
CDR3: CASSARGGLNTEAFF
DNA: TGTGCCAGCAGCGCAAGGGGGGGATTGAACACTGAAGCTTTCTTT

V: TRBV9
size: -
D: -
length: 15
J: TRBJ2-2
CDR3: CASSVGDTLTGELFF
DNA: TGTGCCAGCAGCGTAGGGGACACCCTCACCGGGGAGCTGTTTTTT

V: TRBV6-5
size: -
D: TRBD2
length: 14
J: TRBJ2-7
CDR3: CAIKERAGGYEQYF
DNA: TGTGCCATAAAAGAGCGAGCGGGAGGTTACGAGCAGTACTTC

V: TRBV2
size: -
D: -
length: 16
J: TRBJ1-2
CDR3: CASSEAAGDSGYGYTF
DNA: TGTGCCAGCAGTGAAGCGGCAGGGGACTCGGGCTATGGCTACACCTTC

V: TRBV4-1
size: few
D: TRBD2
length: 20
J: TRBJ2-1
CDR3: CASSQAPSGRARGSYNEQFF
DNA: TGCGCCAGCAGCCAAGCGCCTAGCGGGAGGGCCCGGGGTTCCTACAATGAGCAGTTCTTC

V: TRBV10-2
size: -
D: -
length: 13
J: TRBJ2-5
CDR3: CASSESRGETQYF
DNA: TGCGCCAGCAGTGAGTCTAGGGGAGAGACCCAGTACTTC

V: TRBV20-1
size: few
D: -
length: 11
J: TRBJ1-3
CDR3: CSAWEENTIYF
DNA: TGCAGTGCTTGGGAGGAAAACACCATATATTTT

V: TRBV9
size: once
D: -
length: 12
J: TRBJ2-5
CDR3: CASSDEGTTQYF
DNA: TGTGCCAGCAGCGACGAGGGGACCACCCAGTACTTC

V: TRBV5-1
size: -
D: -
length: 15
J: TRBJ1-1
CDR3: CASSPTGGWDTEAFF
DNA: TGCGCCAGCAGCCCTACTGGGGGTTGGGACACTGAAGCTTTCTTT

V: TRBV7-3
size: -
D: TRBD1
length: 16
J: TRBJ1-1
CDR3: CASSLMAGGAGTEAFF
DNA: TGTGCCAGCAGCTTAATGGCAGGGGGCGCCGGCACTGAAGCTTTCTTT

V: TRBV25-1
size: -
D: TRBD1
length: 13
J: TRBJ1-1
CDR3: CASRGQGGTEAFF
DNA: TGTGCCAGCAGGGGACAGGGGGGTACTGAAGCTTTCTTT

V: TRBV18
size: -
D: -
length: 16
J: TRBJ2-7
CDR3: CASSPSGGRVVYEQYF
DNA: TGTGCCAGCTCACCATCCGGCGGCCGAGTTGTTTACGAGCAGTACTTC

V: TRBV27
size: -
D: -
length: 15
J: TRBJ1-5
CDR3: CASSLNAGGNQPQHF
DNA: TGTGCCAGCAGTTTAAATGCGGGGGGCAATCAGCCCCAGCATTTT

V: TRBV29-1
size: -
D: -
length: 14
J: TRBJ2-7
CDR3: CSVEVSRGGDEQYF
DNA: TGCAGCGTTGAAGTCTCCAGGGGAGGCGACGAGCAGTACTTC

V: TRBV4-2
size: -
D: -
length: 15
J: TRBJ2-3
CDR3: CASSQDLGRTDTQYF
DNA: TGTGCCAGCAGCCAAGATCTGGGGCGCACAGATACGCAGTATTTT

V: TRBV28
size: once
D: -
length: 15
J: TRBJ1-1
CDR3: CASSLLSDPSTEAFF
DNA: TGTGCCAGCAGTTTATTGTCCGACCCGAGCACTGAAGCTTTCTTT

V: TRBV4-1
size: once
D: TRBD1
length: 17
J: TRBJ2-7
CDR3: CASGETPGQGPSYEQYF
DNA: TGCGCCAGCGGAGAAACACCGGGACAGGGGCCCTCCTACGAGCAGTACTTC

V: TRBV7-8
size: few
D: TRBD1
length: 13
J: TRBJ1-2
CDR3: CASSLDRGYGYTF
DNA: TGTGCCAGCAGTTTGGACAGGGGATATGGCTACACCTTC

V: TRBV29-1
size: once
D: -
length: 14
J: TRBJ1-2
CDR3: CSVEVRELNYGYTF
DNA: TGCAGCGTTGAAGTAAGGGAGTTAAACTATGGCTACACCTTC

V: TRBV7-9
size: -
D: TRBD2
length: 15
J: TRBJ2-2
CDR3: CASSPPRGGTGELFF
DNA: TGTGCCAGCAGCCCCCCCCGGGGGGGCACCGGGGAGCTGTTTTTT

V: TRBV11-3
size: -
D: -
length: 13
J: TRBJ2-1
CDR3: CASSLDIYNEQFF
DNA: TGTGCCAGCAGCTTAGACATTTACAATGAGCAGTTCTTC